This T cell receptor beta chain stems from a study of blood T cell repertoires in COVID-19. Study context: T cells, B-cell-depleted T cells, or PBMCs provided the cDNA or gDNA that served as material.

Study processing details: Cell counts per sample came from amplifying reference gene primers. Assay used: immunoSEQ multiplex PCR; TCRdb lists only in-frame clones, some missing. D and trimming come from the DNA, and the V and J calls and clone size come from that table. The sample includes some 130,000 clones, around 73% seen only once; the top ten take 10% to 11%. The CDR3 length is 18 residues. Germline lookup yields CDR1 SGHVS and CDR2 FQNEAQ. Trimming cost V 0 bases and J 0 bases; bases outside gene matches: 8. The sequenced material came from peripheral blood. This chain uses TRBV7-8 with TRBJ1-5; TRBD1 matches 7 bases. This sequence originates from a man between 60 and 75 years old who had recovered from COVID-19. The CDR3, as DNA: TGTGCCAGCAGCTTAGCGCCCCGGGACAGAAATAGCAATCAGCCCCAGCATTTT. Its protein is CASSLAPRDRNSNQPQHF.